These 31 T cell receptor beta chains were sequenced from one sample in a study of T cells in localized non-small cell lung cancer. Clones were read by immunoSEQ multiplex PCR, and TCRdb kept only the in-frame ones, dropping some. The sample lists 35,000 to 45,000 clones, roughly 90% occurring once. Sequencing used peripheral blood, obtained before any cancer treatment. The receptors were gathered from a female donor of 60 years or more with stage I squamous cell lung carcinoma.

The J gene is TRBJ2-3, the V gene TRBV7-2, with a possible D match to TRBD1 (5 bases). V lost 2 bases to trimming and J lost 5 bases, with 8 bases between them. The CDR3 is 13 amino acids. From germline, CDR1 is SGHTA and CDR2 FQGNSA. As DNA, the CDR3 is TGTGCCAGCAGCTTAATAGGGGTAGATACGCAGTATTTT. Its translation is CASSLIGVDTQYF.

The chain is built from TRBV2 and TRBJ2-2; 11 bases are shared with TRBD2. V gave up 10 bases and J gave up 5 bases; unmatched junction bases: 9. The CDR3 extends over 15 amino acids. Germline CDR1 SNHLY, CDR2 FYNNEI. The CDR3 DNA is TGTGCCATCACGCGGTTAGCGGGAGGGACCGGGGAGCTGTTTTTT. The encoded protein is CAITRLAGGTGELFF.

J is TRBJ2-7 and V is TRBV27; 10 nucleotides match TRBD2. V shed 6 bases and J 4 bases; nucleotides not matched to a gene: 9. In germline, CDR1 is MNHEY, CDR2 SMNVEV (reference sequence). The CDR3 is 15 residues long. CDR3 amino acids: CASRSGLAGGYEQYF. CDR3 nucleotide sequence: TGTGCCAGCAGGTCAGGATTAGCGGGAGGATACGAGCAGTACTTC.

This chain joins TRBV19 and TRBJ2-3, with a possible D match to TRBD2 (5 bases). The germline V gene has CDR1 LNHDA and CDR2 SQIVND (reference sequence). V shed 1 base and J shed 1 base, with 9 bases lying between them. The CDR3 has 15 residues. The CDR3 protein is CASSIVGRGTDTQYF. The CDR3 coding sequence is TGTGCCAGTAGTATAGTAGGGCGGGGCACAGATACGCAGTATTTT.

DNA for the CDR3: TGTGCCAGCAGATCTAGCGGGAGGTTCGGGGACTACGAGCAGTACTTC. Translated: CASRSSGRFGDYEQYF. This rearrangement joins TRBV27 to TRBJ2-7; TRBD2 agrees at 11 bases. J gave up 3 bases and V 6 bases, and 10 bases lay outside the gene matches. Germline lookup yields CDR1 MNHEY and CDR2 SMNVEV (reference sequence). The CDR3 covers 16 residues.

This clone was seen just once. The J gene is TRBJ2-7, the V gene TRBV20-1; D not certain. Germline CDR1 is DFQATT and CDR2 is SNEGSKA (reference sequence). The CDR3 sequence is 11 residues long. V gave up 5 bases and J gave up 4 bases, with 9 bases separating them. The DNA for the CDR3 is TGCAGTGCTTCGGGTCCTTACGAGCAGTACTTC. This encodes CSASGPYEQYF.

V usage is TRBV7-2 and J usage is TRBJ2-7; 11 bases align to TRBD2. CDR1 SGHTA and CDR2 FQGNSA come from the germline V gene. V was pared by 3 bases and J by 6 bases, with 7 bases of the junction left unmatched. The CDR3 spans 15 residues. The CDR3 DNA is TGTGCCAGCAGCTTCATAGCGGGAGGGCAGCGCGAGCAGTACTTC. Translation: CASSFIAGGQREQYF.

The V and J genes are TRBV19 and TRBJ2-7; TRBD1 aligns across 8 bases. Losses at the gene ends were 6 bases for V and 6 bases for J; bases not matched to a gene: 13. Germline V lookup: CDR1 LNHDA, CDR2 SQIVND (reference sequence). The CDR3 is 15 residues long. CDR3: CASSSGTGASGEQYF. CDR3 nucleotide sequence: TGTGCCAGTAGCTCCGGGACAGGAGCTTCGGGCGAGCAGTACTTC.

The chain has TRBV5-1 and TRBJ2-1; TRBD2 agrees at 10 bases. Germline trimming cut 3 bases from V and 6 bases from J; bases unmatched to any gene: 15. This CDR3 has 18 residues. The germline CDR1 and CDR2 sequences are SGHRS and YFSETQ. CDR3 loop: CASSSNLPSSGSINEQFF. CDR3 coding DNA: TGCGCCAGCAGCTCCAACCTTCCCTCTAGCGGGAGTATCAATGAGCAGTTCTTC.

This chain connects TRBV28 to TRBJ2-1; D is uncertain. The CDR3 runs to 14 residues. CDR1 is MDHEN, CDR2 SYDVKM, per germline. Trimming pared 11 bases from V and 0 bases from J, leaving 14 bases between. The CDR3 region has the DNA TGTGCCTCCCAAGTGGATAGCTCCTACAATGAGCAGTTCTTC. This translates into CASQVDSSYNEQFF.

Here the CDR3 reads CASSQPGTSGTFKQFF. In DNA, the CDR3 is TGCGCCAGCAGCCAGCCCGGGACTAGCGGGACTTTTAAGCAGTTCTTC. V is TRBV5-1 and J is TRBJ2-1; 13 bases align to TRBD2. The CDR3 is 16 residues long. CDR1 is SGHRS, CDR2 YFSETQ, per germline. J gave up 11 bases and V 4 bases, and 12 bases lay outside the gene matches.

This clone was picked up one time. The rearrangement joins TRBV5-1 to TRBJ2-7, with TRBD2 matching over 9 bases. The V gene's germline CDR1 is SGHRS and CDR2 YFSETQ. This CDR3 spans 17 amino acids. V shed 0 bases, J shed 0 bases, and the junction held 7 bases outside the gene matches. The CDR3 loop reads CASSLGSLAGFSYEQYF. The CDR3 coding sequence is TGCGCCAGCAGCTTGGGATCCCTAGCGGGGTTCTCCTACGAGCAGTACTTC.

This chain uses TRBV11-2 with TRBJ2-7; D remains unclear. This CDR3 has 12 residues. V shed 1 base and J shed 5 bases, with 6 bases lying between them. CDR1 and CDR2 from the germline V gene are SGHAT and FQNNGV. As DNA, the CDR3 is TGTGCCAGCAGCTTAGGGCCGGACGAGCAGTACTTC. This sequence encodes CASSLGPDEQYF.

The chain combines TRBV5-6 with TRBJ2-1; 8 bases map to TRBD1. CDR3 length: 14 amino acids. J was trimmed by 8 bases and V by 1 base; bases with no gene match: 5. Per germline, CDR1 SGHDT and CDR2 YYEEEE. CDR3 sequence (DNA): TGTGCCAGCAGCTTGAGCCTCAGGGGGCATGAGCAGTTCTTC. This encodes CASSLSLRGHEQFF.

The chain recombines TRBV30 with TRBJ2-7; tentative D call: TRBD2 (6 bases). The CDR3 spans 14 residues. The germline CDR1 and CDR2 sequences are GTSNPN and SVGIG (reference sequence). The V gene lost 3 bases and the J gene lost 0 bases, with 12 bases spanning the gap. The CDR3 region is CAWRVQGGSYEQYF. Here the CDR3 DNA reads TGTGCCTGGAGAGTTCAGGGAGGCTCCTACGAGCAGTACTTC.

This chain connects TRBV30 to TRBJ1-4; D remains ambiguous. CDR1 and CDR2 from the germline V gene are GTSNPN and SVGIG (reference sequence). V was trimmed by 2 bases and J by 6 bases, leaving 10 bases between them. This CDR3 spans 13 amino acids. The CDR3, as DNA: TGTGCCTGGAGTAGGCAGGTCGATGAAAAACTGTTTTTT. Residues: CAWSRQVDEKLFF.

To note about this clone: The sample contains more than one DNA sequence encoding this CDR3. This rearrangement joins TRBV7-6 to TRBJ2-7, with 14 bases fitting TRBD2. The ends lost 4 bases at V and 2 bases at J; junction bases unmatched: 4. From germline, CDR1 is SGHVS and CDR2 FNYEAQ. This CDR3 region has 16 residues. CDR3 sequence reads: CASSSGLAGGPYEQYF. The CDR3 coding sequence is TGTGCCAGCAGCTCCGGACTAGCGGGAGGTCCCTACGAGCAGTACTTC.

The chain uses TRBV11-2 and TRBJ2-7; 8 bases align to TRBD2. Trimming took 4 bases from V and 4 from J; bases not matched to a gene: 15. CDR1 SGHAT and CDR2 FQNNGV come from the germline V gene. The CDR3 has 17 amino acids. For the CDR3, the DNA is TGTGCCAGCAGCTCTTTGGGCCCGGGACTAGGTTCATACGAGCAGTACTTC. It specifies CASSSLGPGLGSYEQYF.

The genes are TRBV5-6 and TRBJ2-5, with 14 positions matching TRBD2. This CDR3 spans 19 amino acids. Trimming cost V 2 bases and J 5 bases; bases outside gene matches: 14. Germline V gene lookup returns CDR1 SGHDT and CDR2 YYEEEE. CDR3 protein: CASSFPPGTSGREVETQYF. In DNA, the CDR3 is TGTGCCAGCAGCTTCCCACCAGGGACTAGCGGGAGAGAGGTGGAGACCCAGTACTTC.

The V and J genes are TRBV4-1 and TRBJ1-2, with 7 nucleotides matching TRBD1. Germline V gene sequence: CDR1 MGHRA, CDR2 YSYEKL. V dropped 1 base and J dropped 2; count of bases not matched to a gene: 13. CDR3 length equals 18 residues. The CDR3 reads CASSQVGRGSLSNYGYTF. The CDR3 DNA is TGCGCCAGCAGCCAAGTAGGCAGGGGGTCGTTGTCGAACTATGGCTACACCTTC.

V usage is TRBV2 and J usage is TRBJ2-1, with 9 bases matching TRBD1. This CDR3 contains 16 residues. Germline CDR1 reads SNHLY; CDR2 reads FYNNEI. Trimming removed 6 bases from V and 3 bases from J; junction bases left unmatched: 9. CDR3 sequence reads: CASRRTGTGNYNEQFF. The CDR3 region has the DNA TGTGCCAGCAGGAGAACCGGGACAGGGAACTACAATGAGCAGTTCTTC.

CDR3: CASSLATGSPYEQYF. The CDR3 DNA reads as TGTGCCAGCAGCTTAGCAACAGGGTCCCCCTACGAGCAGTACTTC. The chain couples TRBV11-2 to TRBJ2-7; perhaps TRBD1 as D (6 bases). Trimming pared 1 base from V and 2 bases from J, leaving 12 bases between. CDR1 SGHAT and CDR2 FQNNGV come from the germline V gene. The CDR3 covers 15 residues.

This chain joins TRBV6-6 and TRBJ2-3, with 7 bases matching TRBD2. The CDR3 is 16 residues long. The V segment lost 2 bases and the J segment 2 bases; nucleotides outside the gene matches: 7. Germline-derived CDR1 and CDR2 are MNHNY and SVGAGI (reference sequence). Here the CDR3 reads CASSYGLAEFTDTQYF. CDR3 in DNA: TGTGCCAGCAGTTACGGGCTAGCGGAATTCACAGATACGCAGTATTTT.

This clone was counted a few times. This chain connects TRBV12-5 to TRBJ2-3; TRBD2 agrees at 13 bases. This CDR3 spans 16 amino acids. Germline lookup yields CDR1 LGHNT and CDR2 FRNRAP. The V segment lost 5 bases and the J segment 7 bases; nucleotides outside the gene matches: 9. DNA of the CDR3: TGTGCTAGTGGTCCCGGGAGGACTAGCGGGAGACATACGCAGTATTTT. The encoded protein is CASGPGRTSGRHTQYF. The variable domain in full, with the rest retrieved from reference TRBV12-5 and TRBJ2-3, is DARVTQTPRHKVTEMGQEVTMRCQPILGHNTVFWYRQTMMQGLELLAYFRNRAPLDDSGMPKDRFSAEMPDATLATLKIQPSEPRDSAVYFCASGPGRTSGRHTQYFGPGTRLTVL.

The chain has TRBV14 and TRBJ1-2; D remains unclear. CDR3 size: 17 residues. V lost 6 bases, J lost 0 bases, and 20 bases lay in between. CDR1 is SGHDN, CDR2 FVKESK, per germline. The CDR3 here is CASSLDLWTGANYGYTF. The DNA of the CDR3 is TGTGCCAGCAGTCTAGATTTGTGGACGGGCGCTAACTATGGCTACACCTTC.

Here the CDR3 DNA reads TGCGCCAGCAGCTTGGGAGGGGGCTCCTTCTCCTACGAGCAGTACTTC. It codes for CASSLGGGSFSYEQYF. V and J are TRBV5-1 and TRBJ2-7, with TRBD1 identical over 7 bases. The CDR3 covers 16 residues. The germline V gene has CDR1 SGHRS and CDR2 YFSETQ. V was pared by 0 bases and J by 0 bases, with 6 bases of the junction left unmatched.

This CDR3 reads CASSAREARTGYTF. As DNA, the CDR3 is TGTGCCAGCAGCGCCCGGGAAGCACGTACTGGCTACACCTTC. This sequence joins TRBV7-2 and TRBJ1-2; no clear D. The V gene's germline CDR1 is SGHTA and CDR2 FQGNSA. The CDR3 totals 14 residues. V was trimmed by 5 bases and J by 7 bases, leaving 17 bases between them.

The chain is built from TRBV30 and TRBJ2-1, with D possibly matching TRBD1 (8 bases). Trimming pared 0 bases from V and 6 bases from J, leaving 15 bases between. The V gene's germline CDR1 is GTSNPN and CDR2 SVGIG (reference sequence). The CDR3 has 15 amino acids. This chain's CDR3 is CAWSVQGGGPNEQFF. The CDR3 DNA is TGTGCCTGGAGTGTACAGGGGGGAGGGCCCAATGAGCAGTTCTTC. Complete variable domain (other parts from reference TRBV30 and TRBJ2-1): SQTIHQWPATLVQPVGSPLSLECTVEGTSNPNLYWYRQAAGRGLQLLFYSVGIGQISSEVPQNLSASRPQDRQFILSSKKLLLSDSGFYLCAWSVQGGGPNEQFFGPGTRLTVL.

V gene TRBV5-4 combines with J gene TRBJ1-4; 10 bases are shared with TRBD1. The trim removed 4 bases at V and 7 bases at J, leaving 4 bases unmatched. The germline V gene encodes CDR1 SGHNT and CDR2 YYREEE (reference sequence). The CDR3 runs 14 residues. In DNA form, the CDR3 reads TGTGCCAGCAGCAGGGACAGGGGACCTGAAAAACTGTTTTTT. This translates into CASSRDRGPEKLFF.

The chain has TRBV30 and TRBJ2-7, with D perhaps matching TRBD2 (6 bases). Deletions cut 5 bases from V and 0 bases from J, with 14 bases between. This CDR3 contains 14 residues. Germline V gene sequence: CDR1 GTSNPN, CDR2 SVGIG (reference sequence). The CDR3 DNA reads TGTGCCTGGGAATGGGGGGACCCCTCCTACGAGCAGTACTTC. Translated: CAWEWGDPSYEQYF.

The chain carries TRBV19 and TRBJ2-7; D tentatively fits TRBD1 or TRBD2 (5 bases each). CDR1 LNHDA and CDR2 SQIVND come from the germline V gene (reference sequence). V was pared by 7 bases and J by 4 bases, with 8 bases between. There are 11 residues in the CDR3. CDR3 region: CASKGRYEQYF. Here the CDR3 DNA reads TGTGCCAGTAAGGGACGGTACGAGCAGTACTTC.